This T cell receptor (beta chain) was sequenced in a study of persistence of HIV-infected CD4 T cells. Study at large: Donors were ART-treated; their CMV- and Gag-responding CD4+ T cells were isolated. Multiple blood draws of up to 180 mL, except two donors with single leukapheresis.

This CDR3 has 14 residues. Germline values: CDR1 SGHDN, CDR2 FVKESK. With V trimmed by 4 bases and J by 0 bases, 1 base remained unmatched. Stimulation used 9 to 10 ug/mL lysate from CMV-infected fibroblasts. CD40L-negative CD69-negative CD45RO-high memory CD4+ T cells were sorted as populations depleted of antigen-responding cells. A roughly 17-hour stimulation of CD8-depleted PBMCs used anti-CD28/CD49d costimulation, CD40-blocking antibody and enfuvirtide. The libraries were made with immunoSEQ version 4 in survey mode. Sequencing was performed with immunoSEQ multiplex PCR; in TCRdb, only in-frame clones are kept and a portion is missing. The table shows tens of thousands of clones, with about four fifths occurring only once. Turning to this clone: Its antigen is still unknown.

This TCR came from an adult man with HIV who was CMV-seropositive. This chain uses TRBV14 with TRBJ1-2, with 8 bases matching TRBD1. The sample consisted of CD4+ T cells sorted from PBMCs after roughly 18-hour stimulation, taken from a patient who received antiretroviral therapy. In DNA form, the CDR3 reads TGTGCCAGCAGCCTACAGGGGGCTAACTATGGCTACACCTTC. This encodes CASSLQGANYGYTF.